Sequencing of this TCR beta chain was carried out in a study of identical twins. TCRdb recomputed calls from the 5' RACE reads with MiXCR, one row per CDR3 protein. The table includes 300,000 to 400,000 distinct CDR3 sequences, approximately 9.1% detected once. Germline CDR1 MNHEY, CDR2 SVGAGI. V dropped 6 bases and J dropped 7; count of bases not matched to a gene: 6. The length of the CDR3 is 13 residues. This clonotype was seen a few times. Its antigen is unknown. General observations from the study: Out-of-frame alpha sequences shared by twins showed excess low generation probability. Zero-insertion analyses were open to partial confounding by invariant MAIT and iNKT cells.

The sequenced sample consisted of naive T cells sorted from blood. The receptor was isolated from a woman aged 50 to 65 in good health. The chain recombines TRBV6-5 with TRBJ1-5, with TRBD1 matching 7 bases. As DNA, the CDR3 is TGTGCCAGCAGGCCGACAGGGAACCAGCCCCAGCATTTT. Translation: CASRPTGNQPQHF.